A single sample gave rise to the 3 T cell receptor beta chains below, sequenced in a study of shared T cell receptors in the human thymus. Assay used: immunoSEQ multiplex PCR; TCRdb lists only in-frame clones, some missing. The data contain around 730,000 clones, 70% to 90% of them seen just once; the ten biggest clones take up 0.008% to 0.011%. The same sample was also studied in work on human thymus T cells.

The sequenced sample consisted of thymocytes. The receptors were gathered from a girl under two years old with a congenital heart defect.

This sequence joins TRBV5-5 and TRBJ2-5; D is unclear. CDR3 length: 11 amino acids. Trimming left V 7 bases short and J 4 bases short, with 8 bases between. Germline V gives CDR1 SGHKS, CDR2 YYEKEE (reference sequence). CDR3 sequence reads: CASVWRETQYF. The DNA for the CDR3 is TGTGCCAGCGTATGGAGAGAGACCCAGTACTTC.

V and J are TRBV19 and TRBJ2-7; 8 bases fit TRBD2. The germline CDR1 and CDR2 sequences are LNHDA and SQIVND (reference sequence). J gave up 5 bases and V 5 bases, and 11 bases lay outside the gene matches. The CDR3 is 15 residues long. The CDR3 loop reads CASSGASGSPDEQYF. In DNA, the CDR3 is TGTGCCAGTAGTGGGGCTAGCGGGTCCCCTGACGAGCAGTACTTC.

The chain is built from TRBV9 and TRBJ2-5, with TRBD2 matching 7 bases. The germline V gene has CDR1 SGDLS and CDR2 YYNGEE. CDR3 length: 17 residues. V lost 0 bases to trimming and J lost 5 bases; unmatched junction nucleotides: 13. The CDR3 DNA reads TGTGCCAGCAGCGTAGCCGGGGGGATACTAGTTTCCGAGACCCAGTACTTC. It translates to CASSVAGGILVSETQYF.